This T cell receptor (beta chain) stems from a study of CD8+CD57+ T cells in acquired aplastic anemia. Overall study results and limits: CD8+ Simpson's diversity did not differ significantly between patients and controls. Patients shared about 30 CD8+ CDR3 sequences with controls.

Before being chosen for sequencing, patients had shown CD8+CD57+ cell expansion by flow cytometry. The diagnosis in all patients was severe acquired aplastic anemia. At the time of blood sampling, patients had not yet received any therapy. The CDR3 runs to 14 residues. Germline CDR1 and CDR2: SNHLY and FYNNEI. V was pared by 4 bases and J by 6 bases, with 6 bases of the junction left unmatched. In regard to this clonotype: Its antigen remains unidentified.

The use of genomic DNA as template underpinned the TCR beta VDJ and CDR3 profiling. TCRdb reanalysed the reads using MiXCR and keeps one entry per CDR3 protein. The sample has 200,000 to 250,000 distinct CDR3 sequences; roughly 50% are singletons. The chain is built from TRBV2 and TRBJ2-7; 10 bases are a match to TRBD1. The TCR originated in a human donor with aplastic anemia. The sample taken for sequencing was sorted CD4+, CD8+, or CD8+CD57+ T cells (not recorded which) from PBMCs. The CDR3 sequence is CASSVGTGDSEQYF. The CDR3 DNA is TGTGCCAGCAGTGTCGGGACAGGGGATAGCGAGCAGTACTTC. The whole variable domain, remainder taken from reference TRBV2 and TRBJ2-7, is EPEVTQTPSHQVTQMGQEVILRCVPISNHLYFYWYRQILGQKVEFLVSFYNNEISEKSEIFDDQFSVERPDGSNFTLKIRSTKLEDSAMYFCASSVGTGDSEQYFGPGTRLTVT.